This T cell receptor (beta chain) was observed in a study of shared clonotypes between healthy human individuals. Naive CD8 cells lacked CD45RO, underwent positive selection for CCR7 and left out terminally differentiated effector memory CD45RA+ cells. Healthy HIV-negative adults without recent acute infections or vaccinations served as donors. Clones were read by immunoSEQ multiplex PCR, and TCRdb kept only the in-frame ones, dropping some. The repertoire holds a few million clones, 93% seen once, with more than 1.5% in the top ten. Germline assignment: CDR1 LGHNT and CDR2 FRNRAP. The CDR3 has 13 residues. V was trimmed by 6 bases and J by 0 bases, leaving 8 bases between them. Overall study results and limits: Owing to a small donor count, the genetic and exposure-history diversity represented was limited.

With respect to this clone: No antigen is known for it.

The TCR was taken from a young man in good health. Some clones in this sample may be carry-over from other donors' samples. This chain connects TRBV12-5 to TRBJ1-1; D call uncertain. The source material was naive CD8+ T cells from PBMCs. The CDR3 DNA sequence: TGTGCTAGTGGCACGGACCTGAACACTGAAGCTTTCTTT. It encodes CASGTDLNTEAFF. Full variable domain (outside the CDR3, taken from reference TRBV12-5 and TRBJ1-1): DARVTQTPRHKVTEMGQEVTMRCQPILGHNTVFWYRQTMMQGLELLAYFRNRAPLDDSGMPKDRFSAEMPDATLATLKIQPSEPRDSAVYFCASGTDLNTEAFFGQGTRLTVV.